This T cell receptor beta chain was retrieved from a study of T cell responses to AZD1222 COVID-19 vaccine. Deletions cut 7 bases from V and 0 bases from J, with 15 bases between. CDR3 length: 14 amino acids. Germline CDR1 and CDR2: SQVTM and ANQGSEA. Measured with immunoSEQ multiplex PCR; TCRdb has only the in-frame clones, and not every one. The table has 120,000 or so clones, approximately 92% seen once. This sequence was found in an adult who received the AZD1222 COVID-19 vaccine. Sequenced material: peripheral blood, taken 28 days after the second AZD1222 dose. This rearrangement joins TRBV29-1 to TRBJ1-1; D remains unclear. CDR3 region: CSASDLRVNTEAFF. CDR3 DNA: TGCAGCGCCTCTGACCTCAGAGTGAACACTGAAGCTTTCTTT. The full variable domain, in which reference TRBV29-1 and TRBJ1-1 provide the parts outside the CDR3, is SAVISQKPSRDICQRGTSLTIQCQVDSQVTMMFWYRQQPGQSLTLIATANQGSEATYESGFVIDKFPISRPNLTFSTLTVSNMSPEDSSIYLCSASDLRVNTEAFFGQGTRLTVV.